The present TCR beta chain was sequenced within a study of cytomegalovirus exposure and HLA in healthy donors. The PCR contained 60 Vbeta and 13 Jbeta primers. Original methodology: Approximately 12 million of 70 million to 80 million unique TCR beta chains were shared, per a later count. TCRdb's copy holds only in-frame clones and misses some; the assay was immunoSEQ multiplex PCR. The V and J calls and the clone size are those of that table, but D and trimming were determined from the DNA. The sample has approximately 150,000 clones, 75% seen once. As regards this clone: Its target is unknown.

Findings and caveats of the study: A highly shared variant cluster was judged a likely technical artifact.

The germline V gene encodes CDR1 SGHNT and CDR2 YENEEA. The CDR3 runs 14 residues. With 3 bases clipped from V and 6 bases from J, the junction kept 6 bases outside the gene matches. The gene calls are TRBV11-3 and TRBJ2-3; 7 positions agree with TRBD2. The TCR comes from a man aged 35 to 55 in good health and CMV-seronegative. The specimen sequenced was PBMCs. The CDR3 DNA reads as TGTGCCAGCAGCTTGGGGGGGGTTTGGGATACGCAGTATTTT. Protein sequence: CASSLGGVWDTQYF.